Below, one TCR beta chain is given with its context. CDR1 is LNHDA, CDR2 SQIVND, per germline (reference sequence). J gave up 7 bases and V 6 bases, and 14 bases lay outside the gene matches. CDR3 length: 16 amino acids. This sample stems from a study of blood T cell repertoires in COVID-19. Some clones are missing from TCRdb's copy, which holds only in-frame ones; the method was immunoSEQ multiplex PCR. The repertoire holds approximately 190,000 clones, with 60% to 80% as singletons. The J gene is TRBJ2-2, the V gene TRBV19; 7 nucleotides align to TRBD2. This clonotype was obtained from a man aged 55 to 70 with active or convalescent COVID-19. Sequenced sample: peripheral blood. This CDR3 is CASSTMGGRASGELFF. The CDR3 nucleotides read TGTGCCAGTAGCACGATGGGAGGGAGGGCCAGCGGGGAGCTGTTTTTT.